What follows is one TCR beta chain and its context. The target antigen is unknown. One entry per CDR3 protein, called by TCRdb with MiXCR from the 5' RACE reads. The sample has around 200,000 distinct CDR3 sequences, around 26% seen once. This sample is part of a study of T-cell memory formation after mild COVID-19. Regarding the study as a whole: CD4+ contracting clones lay mainly in CM and EM, CD8+ ones in EMRA.

Germline-derived CDR1 and CDR2 are SGHNT and YYREEE (reference sequence). The CDR3 contains 16 residues. V lost 0 bases to trimming and J lost 10 bases; unmatched junction nucleotides: 7. The V gene is TRBV5-4, the J gene TRBJ2-1, with TRBD2 matching over 13 bases. Sequencing was done on a sample of PBMCs or a T cell subset sorted from them (not recorded which). This TCR derives from an adult woman who had mild COVID-19 (a few samples of this study predate the infection). Cell type and time point are not known. The CDR3 coding sequence is TGTGCCAGCAGCTTGGGAGGTGGACTAGCGGGGGCCGAGCAGTTCTTC. Amino acid sequence: CASSLGGGLAGAEQFF.